Sequencing of this T cell receptor (beta chain) was carried out in a study of early T cells in non-severe SARS-CoV-2 infection. Study-wide context: Unpaired chains resulted from sequencing bulk RNA of unsorted whole blood.

Study-wide findings and caveats: Missing private and CD4 specificities, VDJdb matching favored anti-spike CD8 responses.

Separate cDNA molecules each had unique molecular identifiers attached to them. TCRdb ran MiXCR on the 5' RACE reads and lists one entry per CDR3 protein. The table lists about 84,000 distinct CDR3 sequences, about an eighth of them singletons, with about 2.7% in the top ten. The sample holds a few counts of this clonotype. What it recognizes is unknown. The trim removed 6 bases at V and 0 bases at J, leaving 2 bases unmatched. The CDR3 spans 14 residues. Germline assignment: CDR1 SQVTM and CDR2 ANQGSEA. The chain is built from TRBV29-1 and TRBJ2-2, with TRBD2 matching 9 bases. The receptor was isolated from an adult who was a healthcare worker with PCR-confirmed SARS-CoV-2 infection or an uninfected control (not recorded which). Sequencing was done on a sample of whole blood. This chain's CDR3 is CSVGLAPNTGELFF. CDR3 coding DNA: TGCAGCGTGGGACTAGCCCCGAACACCGGGGAGCTGTTTTTT.